This TCR beta chain was profiled in a study of blood T cell repertoires in COVID-19. Study-wide background: Material from acute and convalescent COVID-19 was sourced from the United States, Italy and Spain. The cDNA or gDNA used as material had been derived from T cells, B-cell-depleted T cells, or PBMCs.

In the source study's methods: How many nucleated cells were present was estimated from reference gene primer amplification. Profiled with immunoSEQ multiplex PCR; TCRdb holds only in-frame clones, not every one. Clone size and the V and J calls come from that table; the DNA yielded D and trimming. The table has 110,000 to 150,000 clones, around 81% seen once. V was trimmed by 8 bases and J by 0 bases, leaving 10 bases between them. CDR1 and CDR2 from the germline V gene are SNHLY and FYNNEI. The CDR3 contains 14 residues. The rearrangement links TRBV2 to TRBJ1-4; unclear D gene. The sample consisted of peripheral blood. This TCR derives from a woman aged 50 to 60 with acute or convalescent COVID-19. The CDR3 spells CASESGATNEKLFF. CDR3 DNA sequence: TGTGCCAGCGAGAGTGGTGCAACTAATGAAAAACTGTTTTTT. Combining the CDR3 with reference TRBV2 and TRBJ1-4 gives the whole variable domain EPEVTQTPSHQVTQMGQEVILRCVPISNHLYFYWYRQILGQKVEFLVSFYNNEISEKSEIFDDQFSVERPDGSNFTLKIRSTKLEDSAMYFCASESGATNEKLFFGSGTQLSVL.